The rows below give T cell receptor beta chains drawn from one sample of a study of graft-versus-host responses after intestinal transplantation. These receptors have no known antigen. Data came from immunoSEQ multiplex PCR; TCRdb stores just in-frame clones and leaves some out. The sample gives some 35,000 clones, 94% of which show up once; 0.2% to 0.25% is in the top ten. The input for sequencing was unstimulated CD4+ T cells sorted from spleen or lymph node cells, taken before transplant. The receptors derive from a human donor who was the organ donor for an intestinal transplant. Both conserved end residues are part of each CDR3. The order of the fields is D gene, V gene, J gene, clone size, CDR3 protein, CDR3 DNA. D genes are given only for firm matches. For some rows the clone size is stated as once, few or many, or as a class when expanded; others skip it.

d_call: NA
v_call: TRBV18
j_call: TRBJ1-5
clone_size: NA
cdr3_aa: CASSPAQETPAQHF
cdr3_nt: TGTGCCAGCTCACCAGCACAGGAGACGCCAGCCCAGCATTTT

d_call: NA
v_call: TRBV7-9
j_call: TRBJ1-3
clone_size: few
cdr3_aa: CASSLAGFAGNTIYF
cdr3_nt: TGTGCCAGCAGCTTAGCGGGGTTTGCTGGAAACACCATATATTTT

d_call: TRBD2
v_call: TRBV4-1
j_call: TRBJ2-5
clone_size: NA
cdr3_aa: CASSQDAGGRETQYF
cdr3_nt: TGCGCCAGCAGCCAAGATGCGGGGGGGCGAGAGACCCAGTACTTC

d_call: TRBD1
v_call: TRBV15
j_call: TRBJ1-1
clone_size: NA
cdr3_aa: CATSRRTGGNTEAFF
cdr3_nt: TGTGCCACCAGCCGCCGGACAGGGGGGAACACTGAAGCTTTCTTT

d_call: NA
v_call: TRBV6-6
j_call: TRBJ1-5
clone_size: NA
cdr3_aa: CASSYSTLSNQPQHF
cdr3_nt: TGTGCCAGCAGTTACTCGACACTTAGCAATCAGCCCCAGCATTTT

d_call: NA
v_call: TRBV9
j_call: TRBJ2-5
clone_size: NA
cdr3_aa: CASSEGYPEETQYF
cdr3_nt: TGTGCCAGCAGTGAGGGGTATCCCGAAGAGACCCAGTACTTC

d_call: NA
v_call: TRBV7-9
j_call: TRBJ1-2
clone_size: NA
cdr3_aa: CASSLSPGYGYTF
cdr3_nt: TGTGCCAGCAGCTTATCTCCGGGGTATGGCTACACCTTC

d_call: NA
v_call: TRBV5-5
j_call: TRBJ1-5
clone_size: NA
cdr3_aa: CASSLVVRTSHSNQPQHF
cdr3_nt: TGTGCCAGCAGCTTGGTCGTCAGGACTTCTCATAGCAATCAGCCCCAGCATTTT

d_call: NA
v_call: TRBV7-2
j_call: TRBJ1-1
clone_size: NA
cdr3_aa: CASSLAPGHKNTEAFF
cdr3_nt: TGTGCCAGCAGCTTAGCGCCCGGACACAAGAACACTGAAGCTTTCTTT

d_call: NA
v_call: TRBV7-8
j_call: TRBJ2-1
clone_size: NA
cdr3_aa: CASHFAPIGGEQFF
cdr3_nt: TGTGCCAGCCACTTCGCCCCCATCGGCGGTGAGCAGTTCTTC

d_call: NA
v_call: TRBV7-9
j_call: TRBJ1-2
clone_size: NA
cdr3_aa: CASSDGTRISTF
cdr3_nt: TGTGCCAGCAGCGATGGGACACGTATATCCACCTTC

d_call: NA
v_call: TRBV9
j_call: TRBJ1-5
clone_size: NA
cdr3_aa: CASSEREINQPQHF
cdr3_nt: TGTGCCAGCAGCGAGCGGGAAATCAATCAGCCCCAGCATTTT

d_call: TRBD1
v_call: TRBV28
j_call: TRBJ1-1
clone_size: NA
cdr3_aa: CASSYRGHTEAFF
cdr3_nt: TGTGCCAGCAGTTACAGGGGGCACACTGAAGCTTTCTTT

d_call: TRBD1
v_call: TRBV7-2
j_call: TRBJ2-5
clone_size: NA
cdr3_aa: CASSYSGTGGVETQYF
cdr3_nt: TGTGCCAGCAGCTATTCCGGGACAGGGGGCGTTGAGACCCAGTACTTC

d_call: TRBD1
v_call: TRBV5-1
j_call: TRBJ2-6
clone_size: NA
cdr3_aa: CASSFQGATGANVLTF
cdr3_nt: TGCGCCAGCAGCTTTCAGGGGGCAACTGGGGCCAACGTCCTGACTTTC

d_call: NA
v_call: TRBV5-1
j_call: TRBJ2-2
clone_size: NA
cdr3_aa: CASSLLPLRHTFSGGFGELFF
cdr3_nt: TGCGCCAGCAGCTTGTTGCCTCTCAGGCACACCTTTTCGGGGGGCTTCGGGGAGCTGTTTTTT

d_call: NA
v_call: TRBV2
j_call: TRBJ2-2
clone_size: NA
cdr3_aa: CASSDYWELFF
cdr3_nt: TGTGCCAGCAGTGACTATTGGGAGCTGTTTTTT

d_call: TRBD1
v_call: TRBV7-2
j_call: TRBJ2-2
clone_size: NA
cdr3_aa: CASRQGAGELFF
cdr3_nt: TGTGCCAGCAGACAGGGGGCCGGGGAGCTGTTTTTT

d_call: NA
v_call: TRBV6-5
j_call: TRBJ1-3
clone_size: NA
cdr3_aa: CASSYRGAGNTIYF
cdr3_nt: TGTGCCAGCAGTTATAGGGGCGCTGGAAACACCATATATTTT

d_call: TRBD1
v_call: TRBV9
j_call: TRBJ1-6
clone_size: NA
cdr3_aa: CASSGDRGYINSPLHF
cdr3_nt: TGTGCCAGCAGCGGGGACAGGGGGTACATTAATTCACCCCTCCACTTT

d_call: NA
v_call: TRBV5-1
j_call: TRBJ1-6
clone_size: NA
cdr3_aa: CASSLDSNYNSPLHF
cdr3_nt: TGCGCCAGCAGCTTGGACAGCAACTATAATTCACCCCTCCACTTT

d_call: NA
v_call: TRBV5-3
j_call: TRBJ1-5
clone_size: NA
cdr3_aa: CARSLVGVTGNQPQHF
cdr3_nt: TGTGCCAGAAGCTTGGTCGGGGTGACGGGCAATCAGCCCCAGCATTTT

d_call: TRBD1
v_call: TRBV7-2
j_call: TRBJ1-2
clone_size: NA
cdr3_aa: CASSLAWGGQGPFGYGYTF
cdr3_nt: TGTGCCAGCAGCTTAGCTTGGGGGGGACAGGGGCCCTTTGGATATGGCTACACCTTC

d_call: TRBD1
v_call: TRBV7-2
j_call: TRBJ1-3
clone_size: NA
cdr3_aa: CASSISSWTGGTIYF
cdr3_nt: TGTGCCAGCAGCATCAGCTCGTGGACAGGGGGCACCATATATTTT

d_call: NA
v_call: TRBV4-2
j_call: TRBJ1-5
clone_size: NA
cdr3_aa: CASSQVRGQPQHF
cdr3_nt: TGTGCCAGCAGCCAAGTCAGGGGCCAGCCCCAGCATTTT

d_call: TRBD2
v_call: TRBV4-2
j_call: TRBJ2-1
clone_size: NA
cdr3_aa: CASSKGQQAGNGYNEQFF
cdr3_nt: TGTGCCAGCAGCAAAGGTCAGCAAGCGGGGAATGGTTACAATGAGCAGTTCTTC

d_call: NA
v_call: TRBV29-1
j_call: TRBJ1-5
clone_size: NA
cdr3_aa: CSVSGGFNQPQHF
cdr3_nt: TGCAGCGTTTCCGGAGGGTTCAATCAGCCCCAGCATTTT

d_call: NA
v_call: TRBV27
j_call: TRBJ1-6
clone_size: NA
cdr3_aa: CASSLSSGAAPLHF
cdr3_nt: TGTGCCAGCAGTTTATCATCTGGGGCCGCTCCCCTCCACTTT

d_call: NA
v_call: TRBV5-6
j_call: TRBJ1-1
clone_size: once
cdr3_aa: CASSPGYLNTEAFF
cdr3_nt: TGTGCCAGCAGCCCCGGGTATTTGAACACTGAAGCTTTCTTT

d_call: NA
v_call: TRBV19
j_call: TRBJ1-3
clone_size: NA
cdr3_aa: CASQGPGRGNTIYF
cdr3_nt: TGTGCCAGTCAGGGGCCCGGGAGAGGAAACACCATATATTTT

d_call: NA
v_call: TRBV4-1
j_call: TRBJ2-3
clone_size: NA
cdr3_aa: CASSQAPGGTDTQYF
cdr3_nt: TGCGCCAGCAGCCAAGCCCCGGGGGGCACAGATACGCAGTATTTT

d_call: TRBD1
v_call: TRBV6-5
j_call: TRBJ2-5
clone_size: NA
cdr3_aa: CASSYATGSRETQYF
cdr3_nt: TGTGCCAGCAGTTACGCGACAGGGAGCCGAGAGACCCAGTACTTC

d_call: NA
v_call: TRBV11-1
j_call: TRBJ2-3
clone_size: NA
cdr3_aa: CASRFTGTDTQYF
cdr3_nt: TGTGCCAGCAGATTTACAGGCACAGATACGCAGTATTTT

d_call: NA
v_call: TRBV20-1
j_call: TRBJ1-1
clone_size: NA
cdr3_aa: CSATGRRPFF
cdr3_nt: TGCAGTGCTACGGGGAGAAGACCTTTCTTT

d_call: NA
v_call: TRBV7-6
j_call: TRBJ2-1
clone_size: NA
cdr3_aa: CASSFSGENEQFF
cdr3_nt: TGTGCCAGCAGCTTTAGCGGCGAGAATGAGCAGTTCTTC

d_call: NA
v_call: TRBV6-1
j_call: TRBJ2-3
clone_size: NA
cdr3_aa: CASSARVGGGRTDTQYF
cdr3_nt: TGTGCCAGCAGTGCCCGAGTAGGGGGGGGGCGCACAGATACGCAGTATTTT

d_call: NA
v_call: TRBV27
j_call: TRBJ1-1
clone_size: NA
cdr3_aa: CASRKDSPNTEAFF
cdr3_nt: TGTGCCAGCAGGAAGGACAGTCCCAACACTGAAGCTTTCTTT

d_call: NA
v_call: TRBV13
j_call: TRBJ2-7
clone_size: NA
cdr3_aa: CASSLGTMAYEQYF
cdr3_nt: TGTGCCAGCAGCTTAGGCACCATGGCCTACGAGCAGTACTTC

d_call: TRBD1
v_call: TRBV9
j_call: TRBJ1-2
clone_size: NA
cdr3_aa: CASSQVTGTGGFGYTF
cdr3_nt: TGTGCCAGCAGTCAAGTCACCGGGACAGGGGGCTTTGGCTACACCTTC

d_call: TRBD2
v_call: TRBV7-9
j_call: TRBJ2-1
clone_size: NA
cdr3_aa: CASSLVASSGYNEQFF
cdr3_nt: TGTGCCAGCAGCTTAGTGGCCTCTAGCGGTTACAATGAGCAGTTCTTC

d_call: NA
v_call: TRBV28
j_call: TRBJ1-3
clone_size: NA
cdr3_aa: CASSYLSGNTIYF
cdr3_nt: TGTGCCAGCAGTTATCTCTCTGGAAACACCATATATTTT

d_call: NA
v_call: TRBV7-3
j_call: TRBJ2-2
clone_size: NA
cdr3_aa: CASSAANTGELFF
cdr3_nt: TGTGCCAGCAGCGCCGCGAACACCGGGGAGCTGTTTTTT

d_call: TRBD1
v_call: TRBV9
j_call: TRBJ1-2
clone_size: NA
cdr3_aa: CASSAGGAGGTYGYTF
cdr3_nt: TGTGCCAGCAGCGCAGGGGGGGCAGGGGGCACCTATGGCTACACCTTC

d_call: NA
v_call: TRBV6-1
j_call: TRBJ1-5
clone_size: once
cdr3_aa: CASSQDGSNQPQHF
cdr3_nt: TGTGCCAGCAGCCAGGACGGTAGCAATCAGCCCCAGCATTTT

d_call: TRBD2
v_call: TRBV9
j_call: TRBJ2-1
clone_size: NA
cdr3_aa: CASIDGLAGALSTYNEQFF
cdr3_nt: TGTGCCAGCATCGACGGACTAGCGGGGGCCTTATCGACCTACAATGAGCAGTTCTTC

d_call: NA
v_call: TRBV30
j_call: TRBJ2-5
clone_size: NA
cdr3_aa: CAWSRDNKKGAQYF
cdr3_nt: TGTGCCTGGAGCCGGGACAACAAGAAGGGGGCCCAGTACTTC

d_call: NA
v_call: TRBV10-3
j_call: TRBJ1-2
clone_size: NA
cdr3_aa: CAISEGTTNYGYTF
cdr3_nt: TGTGCCATCAGTGAGGGGACAACTAACTATGGCTACACCTTC

d_call: TRBD1
v_call: TRBV6-1
j_call: TRBJ1-5
clone_size: NA
cdr3_aa: CASSVPDREGFSNQPQHF
cdr3_nt: TGTGCCAGCAGTGTCCCAGACAGGGAGGGATTTAGCAATCAGCCCCAGCATTTT

d_call: NA
v_call: TRBV25-1
j_call: TRBJ2-3
clone_size: NA
cdr3_aa: CASSEGSTDTQYF
cdr3_nt: TGTGCCAGCAGTGAGGGGAGCACAGATACGCAGTATTTT

d_call: TRBD2
v_call: TRBV7-2
j_call: TRBJ2-3
clone_size: once
cdr3_aa: CASSGLAGVLSDTQYF
cdr3_nt: TGTGCCAGCAGTGGACTAGCGGGGGTGTTGTCAGATACGCAGTATTTT

d_call: NA
v_call: TRBV25-1
j_call: TRBJ2-3
clone_size: NA
cdr3_aa: CASTRPGTDTQYF
cdr3_nt: TGTGCCAGCACCAGACCGGGCACAGATACGCAGTATTTT

d_call: NA
v_call: TRBV5-1
j_call: TRBJ2-5
clone_size: once
cdr3_aa: CASSLAGGEKTQYF
cdr3_nt: TGCGCCAGCAGCTTGGCCGGGGGAGAAAAGACCCAGTACTTC

d_call: NA
v_call: TRBV6-5
j_call: TRBJ2-7
clone_size: NA
cdr3_aa: CASSPGLGYEQYF
cdr3_nt: TGTGCCAGCAGCCCCGGTTTGGGGTACGAGCAGTACTTC

d_call: NA
v_call: TRBV30
j_call: TRBJ2-2
clone_size: NA
cdr3_aa: CAWMGLANTGELFF
cdr3_nt: TGTGCCTGGATGGGGCTAGCGAACACCGGGGAGCTGTTTTTT

d_call: NA
v_call: TRBV27
j_call: TRBJ2-3
clone_size: NA
cdr3_aa: CASRQPGLRTDTQYF
cdr3_nt: TGTGCCAGCAGGCAACCGGGACTCCGCACAGATACGCAGTATTTT

d_call: NA
v_call: TRBV28
j_call: TRBJ1-4
clone_size: NA
cdr3_aa: CASRGGGGEKLFF
cdr3_nt: TGTGCCAGCAGGGGCGGGGGCGGTGAAAAACTGTTTTTT

d_call: NA
v_call: TRBV7-2
j_call: TRBJ1-2
clone_size: NA
cdr3_aa: CASSLGGAGGYTF
cdr3_nt: TGTGCCAGCAGCTTAGGAGGGGCGGGTGGCTACACCTTC